This TCR beta chain stems from a study of blood T cells in healthy people across ages. The CDR3 is 15 residues long. Losses at the gene ends were 2 bases for V and 4 bases for J; bases not matched to a gene: 6. The V gene's germline CDR1 is MDHEN and CDR2 SYDVKM. Next came a second PCR, run for about 6 to 12 cycles, which used a sample-barcoded 5' primer along with a J-beta primer mix. Sequencing of every sample gave 2.5 million or more CDR3-containing paired-end reads. TCRdb called the 5' RACE reads again in MiXCR, with one record for every CDR3 protein. The sample comprises hundreds of thousands of distinct CDR3 sequences, roughly 20% of which are singletons, and about 3.6% rests with the top ten. This clonotype appeared a few times. Antigen specificity is unknown. Whole-study results and caveats: Long-lived and aged donors differed, with more naive CD4+ cells and higher diversity in the long-lived.

The V gene is TRBV28, the J gene TRBJ2-7; TRBD1 matches at 9 bases. The sequence was obtained from a man in his 70s in good health. Sequenced: blood. For the CDR3, the DNA is TGTGCCAGCAGTTTAGGGGGACAGGGAGAGTACGAGCAGTACTTC. Translated, it gives CASSLGGQGEYEQYF.